This entry lists 30 T cell receptor beta chains sequenced from one sample in a study of glioma-infiltrating T cells after dendritic cell vaccination (dated by TCRdb to about 2016). Library construction relied on the immunoSEQ multiplex PCR assay. TCRdb took over this immuneACCESS table, retaining in-frame rearrangements with V and J assigned. Such tables are incomplete; in checked studies, under half of the missing clones stem from an unresolved V gene, and the remainder is unexplained. Here the sample has over 55,000 clones; 70% to 85% occur a single time. Around a sixth of the sample belongs to the ten largest clones. In light of the paper, this sample's time point label describes: after dendritic cell vaccination, including at tumor progression/relapse. Sequencing was performed on blood, taken after dendritic cell vaccination. The source is a human donor with glioblastoma.

This clone was counted only a few times. The chain couples TRBV7-9 to TRBJ2-7, with 8 bases lining up with TRBD2. This CDR3 is 14 amino acids long. Germline CDR1 SEHNR, CDR2 FQNEAQ (reference sequence). Unmatched junction bases numbered 5, after V lost 4 bases and J lost 3 bases. The CDR3 DNA sequence: TGTGCCAGCAGCTCACGGGGGGGCGGCTACGAGCAGTACTTC. Amino acids: CASSSRGGGYEQYF.

J is TRBJ2-2 and V is TRBV5-4; 10 positions match TRBD1. Trimming removed 4 bases from V and 0 bases from J; junction bases left unmatched: 3. The CDR3 is 16 residues long. Germline CDR1 SGHNT, CDR2 YYREEE (reference sequence). CDR3 sequence: CASSRGQGANTGELFF. The CDR3 DNA sequence: TGTGCCAGCAGCCGAGGACAGGGGGCGAACACCGGGGAGCTGTTTTTT.

This chain connects TRBV11-3 to TRBJ2-3; TRBD2 aligns across 10 bases. From germline, CDR1 is SGHNT and CDR2 YENEEA. The CDR3 covers 19 residues. V shed 5 bases, J shed 1 base, and the junction held 15 bases outside the gene matches. The CDR3 nucleotides read TGTGCCAGCAGCCCAAGACTGTCTAGCGGGGGCCCAGGCACAGATACGCAGTATTTT. Its protein product is CASSPRLSSGGPGTDTQYF.

The chain combines TRBV6-4 with TRBJ2-1, with 7 bases lining up with TRBD2. V trimming: 4 bases; J trimming: 4 bases; junction bases outside the gene matches: 7. CDR1 is MRHNA, CDR2 SNTAGT, per germline. The CDR3 consists of 15 residues. The chain's CDR3 is CASSGGRGGYNEQFF. DNA for the CDR3: TGTGCCAGCAGTGGAGGGAGGGGAGGATACAATGAGCAGTTCTTC.

The chain links TRBV7-6 to TRBJ2-7; 7 bases fit TRBD2. V lost 7 bases, J lost 3 bases, and 6 bases stayed unmatched. CDR1 and CDR2 (germline): SGHVS, FNYEAQ. The CDR3 is made up of 13 amino acids. CDR3 residues: CASTRLADYEQYF. The DNA of the CDR3 is TGTGCCAGCACCCGACTAGCCGACTACGAGCAGTACTTC.

J is TRBJ1-2 and V is TRBV5-6; D might be TRBD1 (5 bases). Trimming pared 3 bases from V and 5 bases from J, leaving 11 bases between. Germline V CDR1 and CDR2: SGHDT, YYEEEE. The CDR3 is 13 amino acids. The CDR3 DNA reads TGTGCCAGCAGCTCAGCAGGGAGGTATGGCTACACCTTC. Translating gives CASSSAGRYGYTF.

The V call is TRBV27, the J call TRBJ2-1; 9 bases match TRBD1. V shed 5 bases and J 4 bases; nucleotides not matched to a gene: 9. From germline, CDR1 is MNHEY and CDR2 SMNVEV (reference sequence). The CDR3 consists of 16 residues. Here the CDR3 reads CASSLTQGAPYNEQFF. The CDR3 coding sequence is TGTGCCAGCAGTCTCACACAGGGGGCCCCGTACAATGAGCAGTTCTTC.

This clone was recorded a few times. The chain combines TRBV11-2 with TRBJ2-1; perhaps TRBD2 as D (5 bases). This CDR3 has 15 amino acids. The germline CDR1 and CDR2 sequences are SGHAT and FQNNGV. V lost 7 bases, J lost 6 bases, and 19 bases lay in between. The CDR3 loop is CASKKAVLLGNEQFF. The CDR3 nucleotides read TGTGCCAGCAAAAAAGCGGTTCTTCTTGGCAATGAGCAGTTCTTC.

V and J are TRBV7-6 and TRBJ2-3; the match to TRBD2 covers 9 bases. The germline CDR1 and CDR2 sequences are SGHVS and FNYEAQ. The CDR3 runs 16 residues. V was pared by 0 bases and J by 2 bases, with 3 bases of the junction left unmatched. The CDR3 DNA reads as TGTGCCAGCAGCTTAGCGGCTAGCGGGAACACAGATACGCAGTATTTT. Translation: CASSLAASGNTDTQYF.

This chain uses TRBV7-3 with TRBJ1-1; 8 bases align to TRBD1. CDR3 length: 17 amino acids. Germline assignment: CDR1 SGHTA and CDR2 FQGTGA. The junction had 11 bases not matched to a gene; V was cut back by 5 bases and J by 0 bases. CDR3 region: CASSPSGGEFMNTEAFF. Written as DNA, the CDR3 is TGTGCCAGCAGCCCATCAGGGGGCGAGTTCATGAACACTGAAGCTTTCTTT.

The rearrangement uses TRBV7-9 and TRBJ1-3; D is ambiguous. The V end was cut by 10 bases, the J end by 0 bases, with 13 bases between. CDR3 length: 14 amino acids. CDR1 SEHNR and CDR2 FQNEAQ come from the germline V gene (reference sequence). In nucleotides, the CDR3 is TGTGCCACACACGGAGGTTTCTCTGGAAACACCATATATTTT. It translates to CATHGGFSGNTIYF.

J is TRBJ1-2 and V is TRBV7-9, with a tentative D call TRBD1 (6 bases). Trimming took off 2 bases at V and 7 bases at J, with 14 bases between the two ends. The CDR3 length is 14 residues. Per the germline V gene, CDR1 is SEHNR and CDR2 is FQNEAQ (reference sequence). Here the CDR3 DNA reads TGTGCCAGCAGCTTATCCAGGGGCGCTTCTGGCTACACCTTC. It is translated as CASSLSRGASGYTF. Looking up the rest from reference TRBV7-9 and TRBJ1-2 gives the full variable domain: DTGVSQNPRHKITKRGQNVTFRCDPISEHNRLYWYRQTLGQGPEFLTYFQNEAQLEKSRLLSDRFSAERPKGSFSTLEIQRTEQGDSAMYLCASSLSRGASGYTFGSGTRLTVV.

The V gene is TRBV9, the J gene TRBJ2-5; 14 bases line up with TRBD2. The germline V gene has CDR1 SGDLS and CDR2 YYNGEE. The CDR3 is 17 amino acids. V shed 0 bases and J 5 bases; nucleotides not matched to a gene: 6. The CDR3 spells CASSVGLAGGQRETQYF. CDR3 nucleotide sequence: TGTGCCAGCAGCGTAGGACTAGCGGGGGGGCAAAGGGAGACCCAGTACTTC.

The chain links TRBV7-2 to TRBJ1-6, with D possibly TRBD1 on 5 matching bases. Germline loops: CDR1 SGHTA, CDR2 FQGNSA. The CDR3 length is 14 residues. The V gene lost 6 bases and the J gene lost 3 bases, with 9 bases spanning the gap. The CDR3 sequence is CASSVDSYNSPLHF. DNA of the CDR3: TGTGCCAGCAGTGTAGACAGCTATAATTCACCCCTCCACTTT. The full variable domain, in which reference TRBV7-2 and TRBJ1-6 provide the parts outside the CDR3, is GAGVSQSPSNKVTEKGKDVELRCDPISGHTALYWYRQSLGQGLEFLIYFQGNSAPDKSGLPSDRFSAERTGGSVSTLTIQRTQQEDSAVYLCASSVDSYNSPLHFGNGTRLTVT.

J is TRBJ1-5 and V is TRBV15, with 11 bases aligning to TRBD1. The V and J ends lost 3 bases and 1 base, in that order; junction bases with no gene match: 5. Germline V lookup: CDR1 LNHNV, CDR2 YYDKDF (reference sequence). The CDR3 loop spans 17 amino acids. This CDR3 is CATSSGQGARSNQPQHF. In DNA, the CDR3 is TGTGCCACCAGCAGCGGACAGGGGGCCCGAAGCAATCAGCCCCAGCATTTT.

This clone was seen a handful of times. The chain couples TRBV5-4 to TRBJ2-7; TRBD1 matches at 7 bases. The CDR3 has 14 residues. V dropped 0 bases and J dropped 3; count of bases not matched to a gene: 3. The V gene's germline CDR1 is SGHNT and CDR2 YYREEE (reference sequence). The CDR3 here is CASSLGDRHYEQYF. Written as DNA, the CDR3 is TGTGCCAGCAGCTTGGGGGACAGACACTACGAGCAGTACTTC.

This clone was seen only once. CDR3 in amino acids: CSVVAPGLKKLFF. The CDR3 DNA is TGCAGCGTTGTGGCTCCAGGGTTGAAAAAACTGTTTTTT. The gene calls are TRBV29-1 and TRBJ1-4; weak D call: TRBD1 (5 bases). CDR3 length: 13 amino acids. Trimming stripped 4 bases from V and 9 bases from J, with 15 bases between. Germline V gives CDR1 SQVTM, CDR2 ANQGSEA.

Concerning this clone itself: The germline gene is not matched at one end of the junction; a read error may be the cause. The gene calls are TRBV6-5 and TRBJ2-5, with TRBD1 identical over 10 bases. The CDR3 consists of 13 residues. The V gene's germline CDR1 is MNHEY and CDR2 SVGAGI. The DNA of the CDR3 is TGTGCCAGCACCTGGGGACAGGGGCGGTTTCTGAACTTC. Its protein product is CASTWGQGRFLNF.

The V gene is TRBV2, the J gene TRBJ1-3; D is possibly TRBD1 (5 bases). CDR3 length: 16 residues. From germline, CDR1 is SNHLY and CDR2 FYNNEI. V gave up 3 bases and J gave up 3 bases, with 15 bases separating them. CDR3 sequence: CASSDPGQGGGNTIYF. CDR3 DNA sequence: TGTGCCAGCAGTGACCCGGGGCAGGGAGGTGGAAACACCATATATTTT.

The table lists this clone with a count of one. The chain joins TRBV11-3 to TRBJ2-1, with 7 nucleotides matching TRBD1. The CDR3 runs to 14 residues. Germline V gene sequence: CDR1 SGHNT, CDR2 YENEEA. Germline trimming cut 4 bases from V and 1 base from J; bases unmatched to any gene: 1. In nucleotides, the CDR3 is TGTGCCAGCAGCTCAGGGGGATCCTACAATGAGCAGTTCTTC. Amino acids: CASSSGGSYNEQFF.

There are a few counts of this clone. This rearrangement joins TRBV19 to TRBJ1-3; TRBD1 aligns across 9 bases. CDR1 is LNHDA and CDR2 is SQIVND in the germline V gene (reference sequence). The CDR3 sequence is 15 residues long. J was trimmed by 1 base and V by 4 bases; bases with no gene match: 2. Here the CDR3 reads CASSRDRVSGNTIYF. CDR3 DNA sequence: TGTGCCAGTAGTAGGGACAGGGTTTCTGGAAACACCATATATTTT.

The rearrangement joins TRBV10-2 to TRBJ2-1; TRBD2 might be the D (6 bases). The CDR3 loop spans 14 amino acids. Germline V CDR1 and CDR2: WSHSY, SAAADI. Between the trimmed V and J ends, which lost 7 bases and 7 bases, there was a span of 17 bases. As DNA, the CDR3 is TGCGCCAGCATGAAGGAGGGCCAGAGGAATGAGCAGTTCTTC. Translation gives CASMKEGQRNEQFF.

The chain recombines TRBV11-3 with TRBJ2-5; TRBD2 matches at 11 bases. V was pared by 5 bases and J by 2 bases, with 7 bases of the junction left unmatched. The CDR3 consists of 16 residues. Germline assignment: CDR1 SGHNT and CDR2 YENEEA. CDR3 DNA: TGTGCCAGCAGCATCGGGACTAGCGGAAGACAAGAGACCCAGTACTTC. Its protein product is CASSIGTSGRQETQYF.

This chain joins TRBV11-3 and TRBJ2-3, with 7 bases lining up with TRBD1. Losses at the gene ends were 5 bases for V and 5 bases for J; bases not matched to a gene: 7. The germline gives CDR1 SGHNT, CDR2 YENEEA. This CDR3 region has 14 residues. The CDR3 DNA reads TGTGCCAGCAGCCTTCGGACAGGACTAGATACGCAGTATTTT. It translates to CASSLRTGLDTQYF.

The chain couples TRBV15 to TRBJ2-7; TRBD2 matches 13 bases. Per germline, CDR1 LNHNV and CDR2 YYDKDF (reference sequence). Germline trimming cut 1 base from V and 5 bases from J; bases unmatched to any gene: 2. The CDR3 covers 15 residues. The DNA of the CDR3 is TGTGCCACCAGCAGAGGGGGGACTAGCGGGGACGAGCAGTACTTC. Translation: CATSRGGTSGDEQYF.

The chain joins TRBV6-1 to TRBJ1-5, with TRBD1 matching over 7 bases. Trimming took 0 bases from V and 1 from J; bases not matched to a gene: 0. This CDR3 comprises 15 residues. CDR1 and CDR2 from the germline V gene are MNHNS and SASEGT. CDR3: CASSEAGQSNQPQHF. The CDR3 bases are TGTGCCAGCAGTGAAGCGGGACAGAGCAATCAGCCCCAGCATTTT.

This rearrangement joins TRBV9 to TRBJ1-3; perhaps TRBD1 as D (5 bases). This CDR3 is 17 amino acids long. V dropped 0 bases and J dropped 3 bases, with 16 bases sitting between them. Germline CDR1 SGDLS, CDR2 YYNGEE. This chain's CDR3 is CASSVEGAPRVGNTIYF. The CDR3 DNA is TGTGCCAGCAGCGTAGAAGGGGCCCCACGGGTTGGAAACACCATATATTTT.

The gene calls are TRBV6-4 and TRBJ2-7; D uncertain. V dropped 0 bases and J dropped 4 bases, with 7 bases sitting between them. The CDR3 contains 13 residues. The germline CDR1 and CDR2 sequences are MRHNA and SNTAGT. CDR3 coding DNA: TGTGCCAGCAGTGACTCCCTGAGATACGAGCAGTACTTC. Protein product: CASSDSLRYEQYF.

This clone was seen only a few times. The chain has TRBV5-5 and TRBJ2-2; TRBD2 matches 8 bases. Unmatched junction bases numbered 8, after V lost 3 bases and J lost 7 bases. The length of the CDR3 is 15 residues. The germline V gene encodes CDR1 SGHKS and CDR2 YYEKEE (reference sequence). This CDR3 reads CASSSLGGGLGELFF. The DNA for the CDR3 is TGTGCCAGCAGCTCTCTGGGCGGGGGGCTCGGGGAGCTGTTTTTT.

The V gene is TRBV2, the J gene TRBJ2-2, with unresolved D. Trimming left V 7 bases short and J 1 base short, with 4 bases between. The CDR3 length is 12 residues. Germline CDR1 SNHLY, CDR2 FYNNEI. CDR3 DNA sequence: TGTGCCAGCAAGAGGAACACCGGGGAGCTGTTTTTT. It is translated as CASKRNTGELFF.